One sample yielded the 8 T cell receptor beta chains listed below, sequenced in a study of blood T cell repertoires in COVID-19. Clones were sequenced by immunoSEQ multiplex PCR, and TCRdb holds only the in-frame ones, with some missing. The sample yields approximately 150,000 clones, 80% to 90% seen once. The specimen sequenced was peripheral blood. Receptor source: a woman in her forties or fifties with COVID-19, enrolled during active disease.

The chain carries TRBV2 and TRBJ2-2; D is uncertain. The CDR3 has 14 residues. Germline V gene lookup returns CDR1 SNHLY and CDR2 FYNNEI. V was pared by 4 bases and J by 6 bases, with 12 bases between. Here the CDR3 reads CASSVSGSAGELFF. The CDR3 DNA sequence: TGTGCCAGCAGTGTTTCTGGTTCGGCCGGGGAGCTGTTTTTT.

V gene TRBV2 combines with J gene TRBJ2-3; TRBD2 agrees at 8 bases. The CDR3 spans 15 residues. Germline V lookup: CDR1 SNHLY, CDR2 FYNNEI. J was trimmed by 2 bases and V by 9 bases; bases with no gene match: 10. In DNA form, the CDR3 reads TGTGCCAGTCCGGGGGGGGTCCTGACCACAGATACGCAGTATTTT. Its translation is CASPGGVLTTDTQYF.

This rearrangement joins TRBV3-1 (or the pseudogene TRBV3-2) to TRBJ2-3; 9 positions agree with TRBD2. The CDR3 is made up of 16 amino acids. With V trimmed by 0 bases and J by 4 bases, 5 bases remained unmatched. CDR1 and CDR2 from the germline V gene are LGHDT and YNNKEL (reference sequence). DNA for the CDR3: TGTGCCAGCAGCCAAGATGGCGGGGGGGTTGCAGATACGCAGTATTTT. It encodes CASSQDGGGVADTQYF.

The genes are TRBV3-1 (or the pseudogene TRBV3-2) and TRBJ1-4; TRBD1 agrees at 7 bases. Germline V CDR1 and CDR2: LGHDT, YNNKEL (reference sequence). After removal of 1 base from V and 8 bases from J, the junction contained 13 bases not matched to a gene. CDR3 length equals 17 residues. This CDR3 is CASSQVGLRQGEEKLFF. The CDR3 coding sequence is TGTGCCAGCAGCCAAGTGGGGTTGCGGCAGGGGGAAGAAAAACTGTTTTTT.

The rearrangement links TRBV7-2 to TRBJ2-2, with D tentatively TRBD1 (5 bases). CDR1 is SGHTA and CDR2 is FQGNSA in the germline V gene. The CDR3 contains 15 residues. Trimming left V 1 base short and J 0 bases short, with 6 bases between. The CDR3 reads CASSLGGPNTGELFF. In DNA form, the CDR3 reads TGTGCCAGCAGCTTAGGGGGCCCGAACACCGGGGAGCTGTTTTTT.

The chain couples TRBV5-1 to TRBJ2-7; TRBD2 agrees at 10 bases. Germline V lookup: CDR1 SGHRS, CDR2 YFSETQ. V was clipped by 1 base and J by 4 bases; unmatched bases: 2. The CDR3 runs 14 residues. The CDR3 sequence: CASSLSGGAYEQYF. The CDR3 DNA reads TGCGCCAGCAGCTTGAGCGGGGGGGCTTACGAGCAGTACTTC.

The table lists this clone with a few counts. The chain is built from TRBV12-3 or TRBV12-4 and TRBJ1-2, with D possibly TRBD1 on 6 matching bases. The CDR3 contains 13 residues. Trimming pared 6 bases from V and 3 bases from J, leaving 11 bases between. The CDR3 coding sequence is TGTGCCAGCAGCGTGAACAGGGACTATGGCTACACCTTC. Amino acids: CASSVNRDYGYTF.

CDR3 sequence: CSVEFSGGIRELFF. CDR3 sequence (DNA): TGCAGCGTTGAATTTAGCGGGGGGATCCGGGAGCTGTTTTTT. This rearrangement joins TRBV29-1 to TRBJ2-2; 10 nucleotides line up with TRBD2. Trimming at V came to 2 bases and at J to 9 bases, leaving 6 bases not matched to a gene. The germline V gene has CDR1 SQVTM and CDR2 ANQGSEA. The CDR3 totals 14 residues.